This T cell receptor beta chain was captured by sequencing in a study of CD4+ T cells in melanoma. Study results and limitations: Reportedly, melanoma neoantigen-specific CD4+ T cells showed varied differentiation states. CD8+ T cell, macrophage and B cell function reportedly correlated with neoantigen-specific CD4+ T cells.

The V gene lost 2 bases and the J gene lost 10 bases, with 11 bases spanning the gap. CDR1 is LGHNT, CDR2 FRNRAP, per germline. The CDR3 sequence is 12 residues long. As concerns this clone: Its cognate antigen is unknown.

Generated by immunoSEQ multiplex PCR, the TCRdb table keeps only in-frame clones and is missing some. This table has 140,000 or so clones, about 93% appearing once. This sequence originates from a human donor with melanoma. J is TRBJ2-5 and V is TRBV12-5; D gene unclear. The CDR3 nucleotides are TGTGCTAGTGGTTTGTACCCCCCCGGCCAGTACTTC. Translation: CASGLYPPGQYF.